These T cell receptor beta chains were read from a single sample in a study of Ad26.COV2.S vaccination and SARS-CoV-2 variants. TCRdb's table, derived via immunoSEQ multiplex PCR, lists solely in-frame clones and lacks some. Of roughly 380,000 clones in the sample, more than 75% were seen once. This sample comprised peripheral blood, obtained in a trial of Ad26.COV2.S vaccine versus placebo. These receptors all come from a person between 18 and 59 years old who received the Ad26.COV2.S COVID-19 vaccine or a placebo. CDR3s include the opening cysteine and the closing phenylalanine or tryptophan. The D gene is left open where the match is weak. A clone size is listed for some rows: how often the clone was seen (once, few, many), or a class if it is expanded.

clone_size	v_call	j_call	d_call	cdr3_aa	cdr3_nt
many	TRBV6-2/TRBV6-3	TRBJ2-4	TRBD2	CASSYSTSGGNIQYF	TGTGCCAGCAGTTACTCGACTAGCGGGGGAAACATTCAGTACTTC
NA	TRBV7-8	TRBJ2-1	TRBD2	CASSGLAGGHEQFF	TGTGCCAGCAGCGGATTAGCGGGGGGGCATGAGCAGTTCTTC
NA	TRBV4-2	TRBJ1-1	NA	CASSQDAGKEAFF	TGTGCCAGCAGCCAAGACGCGGGTAAGGAAGCTTTCTTT
NA	TRBV28	TRBJ1-5	NA	CASSPSKGLGSFDQPQHF	TGTGCCAGCAGTCCTTCCAAGGGGTTGGGGTCCTTTGATCAGCCCCAGCATTTT
NA	TRBV5-5	TRBJ2-5	TRBD1	CASRWTGGVQETQYF	TGTGCCAGCAGATGGACAGGGGGAGTCCAAGAGACCCAGTACTTC
once	TRBV6-5	TRBJ2-7	NA	CASCRAYEQYF	TGTGCCAGCTGTCGGGCCTACGAGCAGTACTTC
NA	TRBV6-2/TRBV6-3	TRBJ1-1	NA	CASSRASEAFF	TGTGCCAGCAGCAGGGCCTCTGAAGCTTTCTTT
NA	TRBV27	TRBJ2-1	NA	CASSPTGYEQFF	TGTGCCAGCAGTCCCACAGGGTACGAGCAGTTCTTC
NA	TRBV19	TRBJ2-4	NA	CASSTRDNEPGNIQYF	TGTGCCAGTAGTACCCGGGACAACGAGCCGGGAAACATTCAGTACTTC
NA	TRBV5-5	TRBJ1-1	TRBD1	CASRAGRDRDTEAFF	TGTGCCAGCAGGGCCGGCCGGGACAGGGACACTGAAGCTTTCTTT
NA	TRBV29-1	TRBJ1-1	NA	CSVAMNTEAFF	TGCAGCGTGGCCATGAACACTGAAGCTTTCTTT
NA	TRBV5-1	TRBJ2-7	TRBD1	CASSSPGQGYYEQYF	TGCGCCAGCAGCTCTCCGGGACAGGGTTACTACGAGCAGTACTTC
NA	TRBV27	TRBJ1-1	NA	CASSLLGVNTEAFF	TGTGCCAGCAGTTTGTTAGGGGTTAACACTGAAGCTTTCTTT
NA	TRBV4-1	TRBJ1-5	NA	CASSQAWAVNQPQHF	TGCGCCAGCAGCCAAGCTTGGGCGGTGAATCAGCCCCAGCATTTT
NA	TRBV19	TRBJ2-7	NA	CASSGGPYEQYF	TGTGCCAGTAGTGGGGGCCCCTACGAGCAGTACTTC
NA	TRBV6-5	TRBJ2-4	NA	CASRKDAKNIQYF	TGTGCCAGCAGAAAGGACGCCAAAAACATTCAGTACTTC
few	TRBV4-2	TRBJ1-6	NA	CASSQETPNENSPLHF	TGTGCCAGCAGCCAAGAAACGCCTAATGAGAATTCACCCCTCCACTTT
once	TRBV4-1	TRBJ1-4	TRBD1	CASSRSRAGKGAGNEKLFF	TGCGCCAGCAGCCGATCGCGGGCAGGGAAGGGGGCGGGTAATGAAAAACTGTTTTTT
NA	TRBV29-1	TRBJ1-1	TRBD1	CSVGPTTGFTEAFF	TGCAGCGTTGGGCCCACGACAGGGTTCACTGAAGCTTTCTTT
NA	TRBV23-1	TRBJ1-1	NA	CASSQLGQGPLEMLEAFF	TGCGCCAGCAGTCAATTGGGGCAGGGGCCCCTCGAAATGCTTGAAGCTTTCTTT
NA	TRBV2	TRBJ1-6	NA	CASKAASSPLHF	TGTGCCAGCAAGGCGGCCTCATCACCCCTCCACTTT
NA	TRBV6-5	TRBJ1-2	NA	CASRYPTGTNYGYTF	TGTGCCAGCAGGTATCCTACCGGGACGAACTATGGCTACACCTTC
NA	TRBV18	TRBJ1-2	TRBD1	CASSPRTGGDYGYTF	TGTGCCAGCTCACCACGGACAGGGGGCGACTATGGCTACACCTTC
NA	TRBV27	TRBJ2-7	NA	CASALTGRGPYEQYF	TGTGCCAGCGCCCTTACGGGCAGGGGCCCGTACGAGCAGTACTTC
NA	TRBV6-2/TRBV6-3	TRBJ2-2	NA	CASSYPTGTTNTGELFF	TGTGCCAGCAGTTATCCGACCGGGACAACAAACACCGGGGAGCTGTTTTTT
NA	TRBV3-1/TRBV3-2	TRBJ1-2	NA	CASSQGRFDYYGYTF	TGTGCCAGCAGCCAAGGGAGGTTCGATTACTATGGCTACACCTTC
NA	TRBV28	TRBJ1-2	NA	CASSLGSEFYGYTF	TGTGCCAGCAGTTTAGGGTCCGAGTTCTATGGCTACACCTTC
few	TRBV30	TRBJ1-2	NA	CAWSGRNYGYTF	TGTGCCTGGAGCGGCCGTAACTATGGCTACACCTTC
NA	TRBV29-1	TRBJ1-5	TRBD1	CSVRDRGDQPQHF	TGCAGCGTTCGGGACAGGGGAGACCAGCCCCAGCATTTT
NA	TRBV29-1	TRBJ1-5	NA	CSVGGGPNQPQHF	TGCAGCGTTGGCGGGGGGCCCAATCAGCCCCAGCATTTT
NA	TRBV21-1	TRBJ1-2	NA	CASSKGQGRYGYTF	TGTGCCAGCAGCAAAGGGCAGGGACGTTATGGCTACACCTTC
NA	TRBV6-1	TRBJ2-7	TRBD1	CASSEAGQGADEQYF	TGTGCCAGCAGTGAAGCAGGGCAGGGGGCCGACGAGCAGTACTTC
NA	TRBV19	TRBJ2-1	NA	CATAGTTYNEQFF	TGTGCCACCGCAGGGACAACCTACAATGAGCAGTTCTTC